Below are 22 T cell receptor beta chains sequenced from a single sample in a study of T-cell memory formation after mild COVID-19. MiXCR, applied by TCRdb to the 5' RACE reads, yields one record per CDR3 protein. The sample consists of about 310,000 distinct CDR3 sequences, approximately 20% of them appearing once. Source material: PBMCs or a T cell subset sorted from them (not recorded which). These receptor sequences come from a man younger than 30 who had mild COVID-19 (a few samples of this study predate the infection). Cell type and time point are not known.

CDR3 amino acids: CASSLEGRTDTQYF. The CDR3 bases are TGTGCCAGCAGTTTAGAGGGTCGCACAGATACGCAGTATTTT. V is TRBV12-3 or TRBV12-4 and J is TRBJ2-3, with D hard to call. The CDR3 loop spans 14 amino acids. V was shortened by 1 base and J by 1 base, with 6 bases between the two germline ends.

The chain employs TRBV29-1 and TRBJ1-2, with D perhaps TRBD1 (5 bases). V was clipped by 7 bases and J by 3 bases, with 15 bases between them. CDR1 and CDR2 from the germline V gene are SQVTM and ANQGSEA. There are 13 residues in the CDR3. The CDR3 sequence is CSAGPGGDYGYTF. CDR3 coding DNA: TGCAGCGCCGGCCCGGGGGGTGACTATGGCTACACCTTC.

The gene calls are TRBV7-2 and TRBJ1-2; no reliable D call. Trimming left V 7 bases short and J 2 bases short, with 14 bases between. Germline V gives CDR1 SGHTA, CDR2 FQGNSA. This CDR3 has 14 amino acids. The CDR3 nucleotides read TGTGCCAGCACGCCCCGGGAGGCCAACTATGGCTACACCTTC. It encodes CASTPREANYGYTF.

This clonotype came up a few times. The chain couples TRBV30 to TRBJ1-2; no definite D call. Trimming took off 5 bases at V and 8 bases at J, with 12 bases between the two ends. From germline, CDR1 is GTSNPN and CDR2 SVGIG (reference sequence). CDR3 length: 11 residues. The CDR3 region is CAWGPGGGYTF. CDR3 bases: TGTGCCTGGGGGCCCGGAGGAGGCTACACCTTC.

This clonotype was counted ten times or more. The chain links TRBV6-5 to TRBJ2-6, with unresolved D. The CDR3 contains 15 residues. CDR1 and CDR2 from the germline V gene are MNHEY and SVGAGI. V shed 3 bases and J shed 1 base, with 7 bases lying between them. The CDR3 sequence: CASSYGRSGANVLTF. CDR3 nucleotides: TGTGCCAGCAGTTATGGCAGGTCTGGGGCCAACGTCCTGACTTTC.

This clonotype occurred once. The chain carries TRBV29-1 and TRBJ2-5, with 7 bases that match TRBD2. The CDR3 totals 14 residues. From germline, CDR1 is SQVTM and CDR2 ANQGSEA. With 3 bases clipped from V and 0 bases from J, the junction kept 4 bases outside the gene matches. Written as DNA, the CDR3 is TGCAGCGTTGACTTGGGACTACACCAAGAGACCCAGTACTTC. This sequence encodes CSVDLGLHQETQYF.

This clonotype was recorded a few times. The chain employs TRBV24-1 and TRBJ1-1; 9 nucleotides align to TRBD1. The germline V gene has CDR1 KGHDR and CDR2 SFDVKD. Trimming removed 4 bases from V and 1 base from J; junction bases left unmatched: 6. The CDR3 loop spans 16 amino acids. The CDR3 sequence: CATSDGGTGRNTEAFF. CDR3 bases: TGTGCCACCAGTGACGGGGGGACAGGGAGGAACACTGAAGCTTTCTTT.

This clonotype was found once. The chain joins TRBV15 to TRBJ2-2; 7 bases are a match to TRBD2. The germline gives CDR1 LNHNV, CDR2 YYDKDF (reference sequence). Unmatched junction bases numbered 7, after V lost 0 bases and J lost 6 bases. The CDR3 is 16 amino acids. CDR3 region: CATSRDGVRGAGELFF. In DNA form, the CDR3 reads TGTGCCACCAGCAGAGATGGTGTTCGGGGGGCCGGGGAGCTGTTTTTT.

The chain uses TRBV7-9 and TRBJ2-6, with a tentative D call TRBD1 (5 bases). Trimming removed 6 bases at V and 1 base at J, with 16 bases between. The germline V gene encodes CDR1 SEHNR and CDR2 FQNEAQ (reference sequence). This CDR3 is built from 17 residues. The CDR3 protein is CASSRTTVGSGANVLTF. CDR3 in DNA: TGTGCCAGCAGTAGGACGACAGTGGGGTCTGGGGCCAACGTCCTGACTTTC. Full variable domain (outside the CDR3, taken from reference TRBV7-9 and TRBJ2-6): DTGVSQNPRHKITKRGQNVTFRCDPISEHNRLYWYRQTLGQGPEFLTYFQNEAQLEKSRLLSDRFSAERPKGSFSTLEIQRTEQGDSAMYLCASSRTTVGSGANVLTFGAGSRLTVL.

The J gene is TRBJ2-3, the V gene TRBV13; either TRBD1 or TRBD2 may supply D (6 bases each). V lost 3 bases to trimming and J lost 8 bases, with 12 bases between them. Per germline, CDR1 PRHDT and CDR2 FYEKMQ (reference sequence). The CDR3 runs 13 residues. The CDR3 spells CASSLEGEATQYF. CDR3 sequence (DNA): TGTGCCAGCAGCTTGGAGGGGGAAGCTACGCAGTATTTT.

The V call is TRBV7-9, the J call TRBJ2-1; 8 bases line up with TRBD2. The V gene end was trimmed by 0 bases and the J gene end by 8 bases; junction bases not matched to a gene: 12. The CDR3 is 17 residues long. Germline assignment: CDR1 SEHNR and CDR2 FQNEAQ (reference sequence). CDR3 protein: CASSLADRLARYDEQFF. The CDR3 DNA sequence: TGTGCCAGCAGCTTAGCTGACCGACTAGCGAGGTATGATGAGCAGTTCTTC. The full variable domain, rest sourced from reference TRBV7-9 and TRBJ2-1, is DTGVSQNPRHKITKRGQNVTFRCDPISEHNRLYWYRQTLGQGPEFLTYFQNEAQLEKSRLLSDRFSAERPKGSFSTLEIQRTEQGDSAMYLCASSLADRLARYDEQFFGPGTRLTVL.

This clonotype was picked up a small number of times. This chain joins TRBV5-8 and TRBJ1-1; D unclear. The CDR3 has 16 residues. Per germline, CDR1 SGHTS and CDR2 YDEGEE. V dropped 3 bases and J dropped 3 bases, with 18 bases sitting between them. The DNA of the CDR3 is TGTGCCAGCAGCTGGCCCGGACGTGTGAAGGACACTGAAGCTTTCTTT. Encoded protein: CASSWPGRVKDTEAFF.

CDR3 amino acids: CASSLTGAVGGPKFF. In DNA, the CDR3 is TGTGCCAGCAGCTTAACCGGGGCGGTGGGGGGGCCCAAGTTCTTC. The chain is built from TRBV7-2 and TRBJ2-1, with TRBD2 as a possible D gene (7 bases). The germline gives CDR1 SGHTA, CDR2 FQGNSA. The ends were cut back, 2 bases at V and 14 bases at J, with 22 bases in the middle. This CDR3 region has 15 residues.

The chain uses TRBV10-3 and TRBJ2-7; D is undetermined. Trimming pared 6 bases from V and 5 bases from J, leaving 11 bases between. This CDR3 is built from 12 residues. Germline V gene lookup returns CDR1 ENHRY and CDR2 SYGVKD. The CDR3 coding sequence is TGTGCCATCAGGGACCAACTTGACGAGCAGTACGTC. Protein sequence: CAIRDQLDEQYV.

This clonotype occurred a few times. V and J are TRBV20-1 and TRBJ2-5, with 7 bases that match TRBD1. This CDR3 comprises 14 residues. In germline, CDR1 is DFQATT, CDR2 SNEGSKA (reference sequence). Germline trimming cut 0 bases from V and 5 bases from J; bases unmatched to any gene: 6. The CDR3 here is CSARDEGAWETQYF. CDR3 coding DNA: TGCAGTGCTAGAGATGAGGGGGCCTGGGAGACCCAGTACTTC.

Regarding this clonotype: One end of the junction varies from germline; a read error may be responsible. The chain combines TRBV15 with TRBJ2-5; D is possibly TRBD1 (6 bases). The length of the CDR3 is 12 residues. Germline V gene data show CDR1 as LNHNV and CDR2 as YYDKDF (reference sequence). This chain's CDR3 is CATSQTTGRRNF. The DNA for the CDR3 is TGTGCCACCAGCCAAACGACAGGCCGGAGAAACTTC. Based on the CDR3 plus reference TRBV15 and TRBJ2-5, the full variable domain is DAMVIQNPRYQVTQFGKPVTLSCSQTLNHNVMYWYQQKSSQAPKLLFHYYDKDFNNEADTPDNFQSRRPNTSFCFLDIRSPGLGDTAMYLCATSQTTGRRNFGPGTRLLVL.

This clonotype has a handful of counts. The chain combines TRBV11-2 with TRBJ2-7; D may be TRBD2 (6 bases). CDR1 and CDR2 from the germline V gene are SGHAT and FQNNGV. This CDR3 is 16 amino acids long. Trimming removed 4 bases at V and 0 bases at J, with 16 bases between. The CDR3, as DNA: TGTGCCAGCAGCTCAATCAAGGCGGGACTCTCCTACGAGCAGTACGTC. Translated, it gives CASSSIKAGLSYEQYV.

The chain uses TRBV7-2 and TRBJ2-3; D is unclear. Germline assignment: CDR1 SGHTA and CDR2 FQGNSA. This CDR3 has 12 residues. Trimming pared 0 bases from V and 9 bases from J, leaving 7 bases between. DNA for the CDR3: TGTGCCAGCAGCTTAGCGGTGGAGACGCAGTATTTT. Protein: CASSLAVETQYF.

The sample holds a few counts of this clonotype. The V call is TRBV7-2, the J call TRBJ1-2, with D perhaps TRBD1 (6 bases). Trimming took 5 bases from V and 13 from J, leaving 23 bases between them. Germline V gene sequence: CDR1 SGHTA, CDR2 FQGNSA. The CDR3 is 14 amino acids. The CDR3 coding sequence is TGTGCCAGCAGCCCCTCTACCGGGGGGGCAGGGCGCACCTTC. This encodes CASSPSTGGAGRTF.

The chain is built from TRBV19 and TRBJ1-2; no definite D call. Germline loops: CDR1 LNHDA, CDR2 SQIVND (reference sequence). Trimming took 5 bases from V and 3 from J, leaving 10 bases between them. This CDR3 is built from 13 residues. The CDR3 bases are TGTGCCAGTAGTTCGTTTGGTTACTATGGCTACACCTTC. Its protein is CASSSFGYYGYTF.

The J gene is TRBJ1-4, the V gene TRBV5-6; the match to TRBD1 covers 10 bases. Germline V gives CDR1 SGHDT, CDR2 YYEEEE. The J segment lost 7 bases and the V segment lost 4 bases, leaving 7 bases of the junction unmatched. CDR3 length equals 15 residues. This CDR3 reads CASSQTGQGTEKLFF. CDR3 DNA sequence: TGTGCCAGCAGCCAAACGGGACAGGGGACTGAAAAACTGTTTTTT.

This clonotype was seen more than once but under ten times. This rearrangement joins TRBV7-9 to TRBJ1-1; 7 bases are shared with TRBD1. CDR1 is SEHNR and CDR2 is FQNEAQ in the germline V gene (reference sequence). Trimming cost V 2 bases and J 0 bases; bases outside gene matches: 30. CDR3 length: 24 residues. The CDR3 DNA sequence: TGTGCCAGCAGCTTATATTCCCTGAGATGGGACAGCCCCGTCCCCAACAGCCTGAACACTGAAGCTTTCTTT. Protein sequence: CASSLYSLRWDSPVPNSLNTEAFF.